The 18 T cell receptor beta chains reported below all come from one sample, sequenced in a study of shared clonotypes between healthy human individuals. Sequencing used immunoSEQ multiplex PCR; TCRdb keeps in-frame clones, though not all of them. The sample lists around 450,000 clones; around 75% were seen once. The specimen was PBMCs. These receptors originate from a woman aged 40 to 50 in good health. Some clones in this sample may be carry-over from other donors' samples.

The chain joins TRBV27 to TRBJ1-1; TRBD1 is a possible D gene (6 bases). Trimming took 2 bases from V and 7 from J, leaving 14 bases between them. The CDR3 is 14 residues long. Germline V CDR1 and CDR2: MNHEY, SMNVEV (reference sequence). The DNA of the CDR3 is TGTGCCAGCAGTTTAAGCCCTCACAGGGTTGAAGCTTTCTTT. Its translation: CASSLSPHRVEAFF.

The chain recombines TRBV7-8 with TRBJ2-5, with D perhaps TRBD2 (6 bases). Trimming cost V 5 bases and J 5 bases, with 15 bases left between them. This CDR3 has 14 residues. CDR1 is SGHVS, CDR2 FQNEAQ, per germline. This chain's CDR3 is CASSAGLARETQYF. The CDR3 coding sequence is TGTGCCAGCAGCGCGGGACTGGCTCGGGAGACCCAGTACTTC.

The chain combines TRBV13 with TRBJ2-7, with 11 nucleotides matching TRBD2. V shed 5 bases and J 0 bases; nucleotides not matched to a gene: 9. The germline V gene has CDR1 PRHDT and CDR2 FYEKMQ (reference sequence). CDR3 length: 17 residues. Here the CDR3 reads CASSKPGLAGNSYEQYF. The CDR3 nucleotides are TGTGCCAGCAGCAAACCTGGACTAGCGGGCAACTCCTACGAGCAGTACTTC.

The genes are TRBV2 and TRBJ1-1, with unresolved D. V lost 5 bases and J lost 3, with 13 bases in between. There are 14 residues in the CDR3. Germline assignment: CDR1 SNHLY and CDR2 FYNNEI. The CDR3 here is CASSQEGVDTEAFF. CDR3 DNA: TGTGCCAGCAGTCAGGAGGGAGTCGACACTGAAGCTTTCTTT.

This clone was found a few times. CDR3 DNA sequence: TGCGCCAGCAGCTTGGACTTTCGAGAGTACGAGCAGTACTTC. It translates to CASSLDFREYEQYF. The chain has TRBV5-1 and TRBJ2-7; D gene ambiguous. Trimming shortened V by 0 bases and J by 4 bases, and 11 bases separated the two germline ends. Germline V gives CDR1 SGHRS, CDR2 YFSETQ. This CDR3 has 14 amino acids.

This chain uses TRBV19 with TRBJ2-1, with D possibly TRBD2 on 6 matching bases. This CDR3 region has 14 residues. The V and J ends lost 5 bases and 2 bases respectively, with 10 bases between them. Per germline, CDR1 LNHDA and CDR2 SQIVND (reference sequence). The CDR3 DNA sequence: TGTGCCAGTAGTCTCCCGGGGGCCTACAATGAGCAGTTCTTC. Translating gives CASSLPGAYNEQFF.

The chain has TRBV6-1 and TRBJ1-5; weak D call: TRBD1 (6 bases). The ends were cut back, 7 bases at V and 6 bases at J, with 16 bases in the middle. The CDR3 sequence is 14 residues long. Germline V lookup: CDR1 MNHNS, CDR2 SASEGT. Written as DNA, the CDR3 is TGTGCCAGCATTCCACAGGGCATCGGTCAGCCCCAGCATTTT. Its protein product is CASIPQGIGQPQHF.

This clone is termed medium-sized. Additional DNA sequences in this sample encode the identical CDR3. The genes are TRBV4-1 and TRBJ2-2; no clear D. In germline, CDR1 is MGHRA, CDR2 YSYEKL. This CDR3 comprises 17 residues. Trimming left V 0 bases short and J 4 bases short, with 15 bases between. The CDR3 protein is CASSQEVRVGFTGELFF. The CDR3 DNA is TGCGCCAGCAGCCAAGAGGTTCGGGTCGGGTTCACCGGGGAGCTGTTTTTT.

The J gene is TRBJ2-3, the V gene TRBV18; 7 bases match TRBD1. Germline V CDR1 and CDR2: KGHSH, LQKENI. Trimming at V came to 5 bases and at J to 0 bases, leaving 5 bases not matched to a gene. This CDR3 has 15 residues. The CDR3 DNA reads TGTGCCAGCTCAAACAGGGGTTCTAGCACAGATACGCAGTATTTT. It yields the protein CASSNRGSSTDTQYF.

This chain links TRBV7-8 with TRBJ1-5, with 9 nucleotides matching TRBD1. The germline gives CDR1 SGHVS, CDR2 FQNEAQ. This CDR3 spans 16 amino acids. The V and J ends lost 5 bases and 2 bases, in that order; junction bases with no gene match: 7. The CDR3 DNA follows: TGTGCCAGCAGCCTCGGGACAGGGTTTCGCAATCAGCCCCAGCATTTT. This gives the protein CASSLGTGFRNQPQHF.

The chain is built from TRBV6-1 and TRBJ1-2; TRBD1 aligns across 10 bases. V trimming: 7 bases; J trimming: 6 bases; junction bases outside the gene matches: 8. Germline assignment: CDR1 MNHNS and CDR2 SASEGT. CDR3 size: 14 residues. The CDR3 nucleotides read TGTGCCAGCACCATAGGGGACAGGGGTCATGGCTACACCTTC. Translating it yields CASTIGDRGHGYTF.

The chain recombines TRBV5-1 with TRBJ2-7; 10 bases align to TRBD1. CDR3 length: 16 residues. With 0 bases clipped from V and 6 bases from J, the junction kept 9 bases outside the gene matches. Germline-derived CDR1 and CDR2 are SGHRS and YFSETQ. The chain's CDR3 is CASSLAPGTGVAEQYF. The CDR3 bases are TGCGCCAGCAGCTTGGCCCCAGGGACAGGGGTTGCCGAGCAGTACTTC.

This clone has more than one count but fewer than ten. The chain links TRBV5-6 to TRBJ2-5; 8 bases fit TRBD2. The J call may be faulty, since TRBJ2-7 better matches the DNA end. This CDR3 contains 15 residues. Germline loops: CDR1 SGHDT, CDR2 YYEEEE. CDR3 amino acids: CASSSPLADSYEQYF. DNA of the CDR3: TGTGCCAGCAGCTCGCCACTAGCGGATTCCTACGAGCAGTACTTC.

The chain uses TRBV28 and TRBJ2-7, with D perhaps TRBD2 (6 bases). There are 14 residues in the CDR3. Germline V gene lookup returns CDR1 MDHEN and CDR2 SYDVKM. The V and J ends lost 5 bases and 2 bases respectively, with 13 bases between them. CDR3 sequence (DNA): TGTGCCAGCAGTCAACCGGGACTCGCCTACGAGCAGTACTTC. Translated: CASSQPGLAYEQYF.

The rearrangement links TRBV10-3 to TRBJ2-7; 8 nucleotides line up with TRBD2. The V gene's germline CDR1 is ENHRY and CDR2 SYGVKD. The CDR3 length is 14 residues. Trimming cost V 4 bases and J 5 bases; bases outside gene matches: 7. Here the CDR3 reads CAISGSGRGDEQYF. CDR3 DNA: TGTGCCATCAGTGGGAGCGGGAGAGGGGACGAGCAGTACTTC.

This rearrangement joins TRBV18 to TRBJ1-1; TRBD1 might be the D (5 bases). The CDR3 extends over 16 amino acids. Germline V lookup: CDR1 KGHSH, CDR2 LQKENI. The germline V and J ends were trimmed by 3 bases and 0 bases, with 14 bases remaining between them. The CDR3 DNA is TGTGCCAGCTCACCGGCGGGGGTGAAGATGAACACTGAAGCTTTCTTT. It encodes CASSPAGVKMNTEAFF.

This clone was seen only a few times. This specimen includes other DNA sequences encoding the same CDR3. This rearrangement joins TRBV9 to TRBJ2-2, with D perhaps TRBD2 (5 bases). In germline, CDR1 is SGDLS, CDR2 YYNGEE. V was clipped by 0 bases and J by 2 bases, with 5 bases between them. The CDR3 is made up of 14 amino acids. CDR3 sequence (DNA): TGTGCCAGCAGCGTAGCGGGAAACACCGGGGAGCTGTTTTTT. Translation gives CASSVAGNTGELFF.

This clone was seen a few times. This sequence joins TRBV18 and TRBJ2-7, with 8 bases that match TRBD2. The V segment lost 3 bases and the J segment 6 bases; nucleotides outside the gene matches: 4. The CDR3 contains 13 residues. Germline loops: CDR1 KGHSH, CDR2 LQKENI. The CDR3 nucleotides read TGTGCCAGCTCACCGGCGGGGGGTGTCGAGCAGTACTTC. This gives the protein CASSPAGGVEQYF.